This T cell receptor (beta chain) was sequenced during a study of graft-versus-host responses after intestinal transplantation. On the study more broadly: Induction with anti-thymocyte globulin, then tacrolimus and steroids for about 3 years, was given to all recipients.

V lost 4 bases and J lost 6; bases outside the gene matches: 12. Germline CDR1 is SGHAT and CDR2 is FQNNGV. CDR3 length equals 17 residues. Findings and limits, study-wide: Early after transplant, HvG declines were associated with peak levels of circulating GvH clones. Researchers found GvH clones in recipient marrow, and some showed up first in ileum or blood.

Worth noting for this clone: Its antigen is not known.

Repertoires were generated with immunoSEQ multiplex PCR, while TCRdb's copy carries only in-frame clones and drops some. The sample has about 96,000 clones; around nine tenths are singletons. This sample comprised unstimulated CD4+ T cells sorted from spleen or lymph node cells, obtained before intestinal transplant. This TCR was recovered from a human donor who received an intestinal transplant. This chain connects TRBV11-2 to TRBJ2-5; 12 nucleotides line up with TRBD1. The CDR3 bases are TGTGCCAGCAGCTCTGTCGTTCTGGGACAGGGGGCGAAGACCCAGTACTTC. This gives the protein CASSSVVLGQGAKTQYF.